This entry is about one T cell receptor (beta chain). A J-beta primer mix and a sample-barcoded 5' primer were used in a second PCR of roughly 6 to 11 cycles. Each cDNA molecule was tagged by a template-switch adaptor that had 12 random nucleotides. TCRdb independently ran MiXCR on the 5' RACE reads; one entry per CDR3 protein. Among just over 1 million distinct CDR3 sequences listed, 35% to 55% were seen once. V lost 0 bases and J lost 4, with 14 bases in between. In germline, CDR1 is SGHRS, CDR2 YFSETQ. This CDR3 comprises 15 residues. The sample belongs to a study of blood T cells in healthy people across ages. Overall study: When template switching was applied, about one barcoded beta molecule was captured per two T cells.

Healthy Caucasian individuals from Russia aged about 6 to 100 served as donors. This receptor was identified in a woman between 55 and 75 years old in good health. The sample consisted of blood. The chain uses TRBV5-1 and TRBJ2-7; perhaps TRBD1 as D (5 bases). CDR3: CASSLGRGLIYEQYF. The CDR3 DNA is TGCGCCAGCAGCTTGGGAAGGGGATTGATTTACGAGCAGTACTTC.